This TCR beta chain is from a study of cytomegalovirus exposure and HLA in healthy donors. Both 60 Vbeta primers and 13 Jbeta primers went into the PCR. Assay used: immunoSEQ multiplex PCR; TCRdb lists only in-frame clones, some missing. In all, the sample yields 100,000 to 150,000 clones. This CDR3 is 16 amino acids long. Germline V gene sequence: CDR1 SGHRS, CDR2 YFSETQ. J gave up 4 bases and V 3 bases, and 10 bases lay outside the gene matches. The receptor was isolated from a man aged 18 to 35 in good health and CMV-seronegative. Sequencing used PBMCs. V is TRBV5-1 and J is TRBJ1-3; 7 bases align to TRBD1. In DNA, the CDR3 is TGCGCCAGCAGCTCCGGGACGGGACAGTTAGGAAACACCATATATTTT. It is translated as CASSSGTGQLGNTIYF.